This T cell receptor (beta chain) was captured in a study of blood T cell repertoires in COVID-19 (TCRdb year 2020). Regarding the complete study: Samples from collaborators originated in the United States, Italy and Spain and spanned both the acute and convalescent phases of COVID-19. The material from the prospective study consisted of cDNA or gDNA derived from T cells, B-cell-depleted T cells, or PBMCs. A freely available public database, intended as a resource for researchers studying the immune response to SARS-CoV-2, is where the repertoires were released. Subjects who had been exposed to COVID-19, were actively infected with it, or had recovered from it provided the deeply sampled blood TCRbeta repertoires that made up the dataset. Samples came from the ongoing ImmuneRACE study (first 160 participants) plus 1,254 subjects from 6 global collaborators. A de-identified subject ID, COVID-19 status, age in years and sex were almost always included in the sample metadata. Where available, HLA class I and class II types were obtained from metadata supplied by the sample provider rather than from assay-based typing. Broader findings and caveats from the paper: Clinical and demographic metadata were provided uncurated, with the amount varying by source and participant.

TCRbeta CDR3 regions were amplified from genomic DNA using the immunoSEQ Assay, a bias-controlled multiplex PCR. On the study's bioinformatics: Within the assay, amplification of reference gene primers was used to estimate how many nucleated cells each sample contained. Sequence reads were collapsed and filtered to measure the absolute abundance of every unique TCRbeta CDR3 rearrangement. Productive Simpson clonality was computed per sample as the square root of Simpson's diversity index over productive rearrangements. The table was pulled from immuneACCESS by TCRdb, which kept in-frame rearrangements only. Such tables lose some clones; where checked, under half of the loss comes from unresolved V genes, and the rest has no known cause. That table supplies the V and J calls and clone size; D and trimming were determined from the DNA. The sample table holds 20,000 to 30,000 clones, of which around 90% were seen once. Around 7.6% of the sample is in the top ten clones.

The germline V gene (reference sequence) gives CDR1 as WNHNN and CDR2 as SYGVQD. Its CDR3 holds 15 amino acids, cysteine through phenylalanine. Kept here is only the CDR3 DNA, which spans 45 bases and is read in frame from base 1. V is pared back by 2 bases and J by 6 bases, with 16 bases lying between the germline termini. Comment on this clone: This receptor's antigen is unknown. Per-base qualities were not stored, and no clone one base away is much larger.

The collaborating institutions used their own protocols to collect whole blood in K2EDTA tubes. For TCRbeta analysis, collaborators shipped samples in one of three forms: frozen whole blood, isolated PBMCs, or DNA extracted from either of those sample types. The TCR originated in a human donor in a cohort sampled during active COVID-19. The sample taken for sequencing was peripheral blood. The rearranged chain carries TRBV10-1 and TRBJ1-2; the D gene assignment is ambiguous. The sequence in DNA is TGCGCCAGCAGTGAGCGGGGTCCTACCCTGGATGGCTACACCTTC. Translated, this gives CASSERGPTLDGYTF.